This paragraph covers one T cell receptor (beta chain) sequence. This entry belongs to a study of blood T cell repertoires in COVID-19. Study in general: PBMCs, B-cell-depleted T cells, or T cells were the source of the cDNA or gDNA that made up the material.

Profiled with immunoSEQ multiplex PCR; TCRdb holds only in-frame clones, not every one. The sample has a few hundred thousand clones, around 88% seen once. The germline CDR1 and CDR2 sequences are KGHSH and LQKENI. Trimming took 3 bases from V and 3 from J, leaving 5 bases between them. There are 13 residues in the CDR3. The sample consisted of peripheral blood. This clonotype was sampled from a woman aged 30 to 39 who had recovered from COVID-19. J is TRBJ1-4 and V is TRBV18; no clear D gene. CDR3: CASSPSANEKLFF. CDR3 coding DNA: TGTGCCAGCTCACCGTCCGCTAATGAAAAACTGTTTTTT. The full variable domain, rest sourced from reference TRBV18 and TRBJ1-4, is NAGVMQNPRHLVRRRGQEARLRCSPMKGHSHVYWYRQLPEEGLKFMVYLQKENIIDESGMPKERFSAEFPKEGPSILRIQQVVRGDSAAYFCASSPSANEKLFFGSGTQLSVL.